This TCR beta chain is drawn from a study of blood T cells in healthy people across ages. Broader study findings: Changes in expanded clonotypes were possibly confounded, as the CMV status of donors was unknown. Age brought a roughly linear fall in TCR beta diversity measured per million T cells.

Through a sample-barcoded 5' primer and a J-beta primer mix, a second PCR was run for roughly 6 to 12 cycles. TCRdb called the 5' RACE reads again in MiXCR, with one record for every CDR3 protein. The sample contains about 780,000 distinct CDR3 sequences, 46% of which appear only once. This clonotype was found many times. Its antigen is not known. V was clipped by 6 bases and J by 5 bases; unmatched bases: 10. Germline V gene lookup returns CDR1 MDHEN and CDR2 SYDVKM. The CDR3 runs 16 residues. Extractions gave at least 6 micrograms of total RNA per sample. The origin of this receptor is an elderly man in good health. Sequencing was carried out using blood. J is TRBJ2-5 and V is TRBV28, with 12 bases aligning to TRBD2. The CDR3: CASRSSTSGRDETQYF. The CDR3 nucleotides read TGTGCCAGCAGATCTTCGACTAGCGGGAGAGACGAGACCCAGTACTTC.